This TCR beta chain was sequenced during a study of preoperative IRX-2 immunotherapy in early breast cancer. Profiling relied on immunoSEQ multiplex PCR, and the TCRdb table lists in-frame clones only, not all of them. The data contain approximately 100,000 clones, 80% to 90% of them singletons. Described treatment: preoperative locoregional IRX-2 cytokine immunotherapy. The starting material was tumor tissue, obtained after IRX-2 immunotherapy. The sequence came from a human donor with breast cancer.

CDR3 sequence reads: CASSYSPGASGNTIYF. CDR3 DNA: TGTGCCAGCAGTTATTCCCCCGGAGCATCTGGAAACACCATATATTTT. This chain uses TRBV6-7 with TRBJ1-3; D is unclear. TRBV6-7 is marked as an open reading frame, function uncertain. Trimming stripped 3 bases from V and 1 base from J, with 13 bases between. The CDR3 loop spans 16 amino acids.